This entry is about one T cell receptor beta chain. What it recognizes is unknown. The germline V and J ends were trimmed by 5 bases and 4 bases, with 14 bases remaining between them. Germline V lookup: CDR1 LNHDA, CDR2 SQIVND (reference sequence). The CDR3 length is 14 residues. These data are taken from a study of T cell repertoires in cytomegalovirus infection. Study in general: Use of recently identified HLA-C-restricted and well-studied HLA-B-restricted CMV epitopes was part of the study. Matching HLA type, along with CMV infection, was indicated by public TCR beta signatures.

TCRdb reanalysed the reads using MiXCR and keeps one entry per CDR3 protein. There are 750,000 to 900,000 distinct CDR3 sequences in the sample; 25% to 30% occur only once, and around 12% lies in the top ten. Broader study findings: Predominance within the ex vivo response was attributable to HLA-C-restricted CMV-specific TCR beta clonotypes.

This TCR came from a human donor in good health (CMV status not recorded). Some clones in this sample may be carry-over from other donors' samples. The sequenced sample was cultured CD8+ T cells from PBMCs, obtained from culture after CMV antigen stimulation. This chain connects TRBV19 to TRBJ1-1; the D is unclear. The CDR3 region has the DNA TGTGCCAGTAGTGTCAGCCGAACTGGCACTGAAGCTTTCTTT. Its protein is CASSVSRTGTEAFF.